The T cell receptor beta chain under discussion was sequenced for a study of shared clonotypes between healthy human individuals. Turning to the study itself: Donors, aged 18 to 49, were a couple of women and three men. Researchers assigned three CD4 naive, three CD4 memory, two CD8 naive and one CD8 memory plate to each donor. Study conclusions and caveats: Sequencing depth was predicted to influence how clonotypes are shared among donors.

The sample holds a few counts of this clone. What it binds is unknown. Clones were read by immunoSEQ multiplex PCR, and TCRdb kept only the in-frame ones, dropping some. The repertoire consists of over 850,000 clones, with around three quarters occurring once and the leading ten covering 0.6% to 0.7%. The CDR3 runs 15 residues. Germline values: CDR1 MDHEN, CDR2 SYDVKM. Unmatched junction bases numbered 10, after V lost 4 bases and J lost 5 bases. Material: memory CD4+ T cells from PBMCs. Subset reported: CD45RA-negative fraction. The TCR comes from a man aged 18-30 years in good health. Some clones in this sample may be carry-over from other donors' samples. This chain links TRBV28 with TRBJ1-2; 7 bases are a match to TRBD1. The chain's CDR3 is CASSSSGTVDYGYTF. In DNA, the CDR3 is TGTGCCAGCAGTTCTTCCGGGACAGTCGATTATGGCTACACCTTC.